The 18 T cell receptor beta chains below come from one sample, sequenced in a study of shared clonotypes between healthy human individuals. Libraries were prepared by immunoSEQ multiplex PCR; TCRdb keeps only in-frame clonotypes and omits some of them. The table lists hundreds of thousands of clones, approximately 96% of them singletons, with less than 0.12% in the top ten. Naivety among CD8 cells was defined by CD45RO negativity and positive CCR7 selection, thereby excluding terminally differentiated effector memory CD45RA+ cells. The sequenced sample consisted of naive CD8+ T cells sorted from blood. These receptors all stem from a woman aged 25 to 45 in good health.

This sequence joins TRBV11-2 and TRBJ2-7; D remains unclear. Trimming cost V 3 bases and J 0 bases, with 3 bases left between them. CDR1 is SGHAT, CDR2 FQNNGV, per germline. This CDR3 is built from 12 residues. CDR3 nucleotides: TGTGCCAGCAGCTTCGACTCCTACGAGCAGTACTTC. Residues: CASSFDSYEQYF.

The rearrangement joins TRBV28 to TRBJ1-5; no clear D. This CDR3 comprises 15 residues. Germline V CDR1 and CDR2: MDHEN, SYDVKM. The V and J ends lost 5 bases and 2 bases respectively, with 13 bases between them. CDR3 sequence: CASSPSRRGNQPQHF. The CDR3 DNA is TGTGCCAGCAGTCCCTCCAGGAGGGGCAATCAGCCCCAGCATTTT. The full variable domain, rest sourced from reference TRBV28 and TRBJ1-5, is DVKVTQSSRYLVKRTGEKVFLECVQDMDHENMFWYRQDPGLGLRLIYFSYDVKMKEKGDIPEGYSVSREKKERFSLILESASTNQTSMYLCASSPSRRGNQPQHFGDGTRLSIL.

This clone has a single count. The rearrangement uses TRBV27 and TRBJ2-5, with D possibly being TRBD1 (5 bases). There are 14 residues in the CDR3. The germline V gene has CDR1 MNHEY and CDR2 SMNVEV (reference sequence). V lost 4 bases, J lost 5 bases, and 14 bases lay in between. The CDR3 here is CASSYGTGQETQYF. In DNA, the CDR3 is TGTGCCAGCAGTTATGGAACAGGTCAGGAGACCCAGTACTTC.

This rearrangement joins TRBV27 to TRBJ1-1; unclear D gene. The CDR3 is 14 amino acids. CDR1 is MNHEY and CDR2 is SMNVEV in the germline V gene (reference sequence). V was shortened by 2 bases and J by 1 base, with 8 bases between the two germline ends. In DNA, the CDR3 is TGTGCCAGCAGTTTAAGGGCTCAGAACACTGAAGCTTTCTTT. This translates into CASSLRAQNTEAFF.

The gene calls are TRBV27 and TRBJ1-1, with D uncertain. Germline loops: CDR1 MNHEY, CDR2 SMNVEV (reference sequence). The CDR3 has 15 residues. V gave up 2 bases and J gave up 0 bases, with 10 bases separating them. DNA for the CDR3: TGTGCCAGCAGTTTACGGGGAGGGATGAACACTGAAGCTTTCTTT. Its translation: CASSLRGGMNTEAFF.

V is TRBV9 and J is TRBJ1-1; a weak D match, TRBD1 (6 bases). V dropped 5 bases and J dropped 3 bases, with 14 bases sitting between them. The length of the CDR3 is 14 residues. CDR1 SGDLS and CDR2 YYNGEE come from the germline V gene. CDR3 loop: CASRLGGMDTEAFF. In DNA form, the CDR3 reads TGTGCCAGCAGGCTTGGGGGCATGGACACTGAAGCTTTCTTT.

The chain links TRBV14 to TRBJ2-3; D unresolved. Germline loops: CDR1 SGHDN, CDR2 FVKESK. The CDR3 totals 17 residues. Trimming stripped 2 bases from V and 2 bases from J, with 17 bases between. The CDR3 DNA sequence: TGTGCCAGCAGCCAACGGGTGGCGAACGTAGACACAGATACGCAGTATTTT. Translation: CASSQRVANVDTDTQYF. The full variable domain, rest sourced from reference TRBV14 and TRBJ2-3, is EAGVTQFPSHSVIEKGQTVTLRCDPISGHDNLYWYRRVMGKEIKFLLHFVKESKQDESGMPNNRFLAERTGGTYSTLKVQPAELEDSGVYFCASSQRVANVDTDTQYFGPGTRLTVL.

The CDR3 coding sequence is TGCGCCAGCACCTCGGGACTGGGTAATGAGCAGTTCTTC. Protein: CASTSGLGNEQFF. V usage is TRBV10-1 and J usage is TRBJ2-1, with TRBD2 as a possible D gene (6 bases). V was clipped by 7 bases and J by 7 bases, with 14 bases between them. The CDR3 totals 13 residues. In germline, CDR1 is WNHNN, CDR2 SYGVQD (reference sequence).

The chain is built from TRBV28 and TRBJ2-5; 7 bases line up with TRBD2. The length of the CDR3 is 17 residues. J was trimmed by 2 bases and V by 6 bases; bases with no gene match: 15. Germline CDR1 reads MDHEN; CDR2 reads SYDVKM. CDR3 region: CASSPIRPLAEQETQYF. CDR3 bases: TGTGCCAGCAGCCCCATCCGCCCTCTAGCGGAGCAAGAGACCCAGTACTTC. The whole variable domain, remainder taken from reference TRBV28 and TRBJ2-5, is DVKVTQSSRYLVKRTGEKVFLECVQDMDHENMFWYRQDPGLGLRLIYFSYDVKMKEKGDIPEGYSVSREKKERFSLILESASTNQTSMYLCASSPIRPLAEQETQYFGPGTRLLVL.

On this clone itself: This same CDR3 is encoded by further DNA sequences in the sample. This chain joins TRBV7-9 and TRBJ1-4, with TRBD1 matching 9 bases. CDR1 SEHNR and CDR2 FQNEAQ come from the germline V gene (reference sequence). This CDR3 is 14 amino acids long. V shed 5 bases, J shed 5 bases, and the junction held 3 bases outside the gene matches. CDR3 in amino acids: CASSPTGGNEKLFF. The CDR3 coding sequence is TGTGCCAGCAGCCCGACAGGGGGGAATGAAAAACTGTTTTTT.

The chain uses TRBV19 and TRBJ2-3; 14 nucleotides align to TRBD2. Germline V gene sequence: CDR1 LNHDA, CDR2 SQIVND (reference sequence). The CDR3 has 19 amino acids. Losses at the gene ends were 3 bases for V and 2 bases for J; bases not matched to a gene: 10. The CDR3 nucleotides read TGTGCCAGTAGTATGATGGGGACTAGCGGGGGCGGTCTCACAGATACGCAGTATTTT. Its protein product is CASSMMGTSGGGLTDTQYF.

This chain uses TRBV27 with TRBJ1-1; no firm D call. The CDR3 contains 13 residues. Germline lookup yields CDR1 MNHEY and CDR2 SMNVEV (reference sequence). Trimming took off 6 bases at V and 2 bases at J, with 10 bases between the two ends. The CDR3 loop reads CASSTAVNTEAFF. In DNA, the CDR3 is TGTGCCAGCAGCACAGCCGTAAACACTGAAGCTTTCTTT.

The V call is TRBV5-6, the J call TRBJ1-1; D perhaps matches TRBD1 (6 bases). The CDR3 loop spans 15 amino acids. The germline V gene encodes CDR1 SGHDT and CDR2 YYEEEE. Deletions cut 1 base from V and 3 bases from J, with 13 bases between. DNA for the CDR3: TGTGCCAGCAGCTTGCTTACAGGGATTCACACTGAAGCTTTCTTT. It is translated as CASSLLTGIHTEAFF.

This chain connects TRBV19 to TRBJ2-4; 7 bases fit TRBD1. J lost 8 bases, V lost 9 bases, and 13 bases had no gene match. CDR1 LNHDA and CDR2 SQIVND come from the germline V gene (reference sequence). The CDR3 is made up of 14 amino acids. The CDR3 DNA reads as TGTGCCAGCCGGGACAGCCATGATTTGGACATTCAGTACTTC. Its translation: CASRDSHDLDIQYF.

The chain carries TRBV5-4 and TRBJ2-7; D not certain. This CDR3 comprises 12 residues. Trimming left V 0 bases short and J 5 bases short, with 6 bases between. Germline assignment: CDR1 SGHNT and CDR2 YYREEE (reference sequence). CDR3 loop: CASSLVDDEQYF. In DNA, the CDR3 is TGTGCCAGCAGCTTGGTGGATGACGAGCAGTACTTC.

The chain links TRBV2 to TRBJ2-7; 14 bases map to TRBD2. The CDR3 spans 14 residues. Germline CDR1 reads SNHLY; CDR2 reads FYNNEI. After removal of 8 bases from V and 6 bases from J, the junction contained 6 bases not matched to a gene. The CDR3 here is CASQTSGRAGEQYF. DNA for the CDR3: TGTGCCAGCCAGACTAGCGGGAGGGCCGGCGAGCAGTACTTC.

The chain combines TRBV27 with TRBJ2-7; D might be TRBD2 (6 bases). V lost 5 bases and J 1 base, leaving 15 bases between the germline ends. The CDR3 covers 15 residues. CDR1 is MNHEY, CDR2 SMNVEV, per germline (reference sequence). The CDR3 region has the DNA TGTGCCAGCAGTGCGACTAGTGTGGGGTCCTACGAGCAGTACTTC. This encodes CASSATSVGSYEQYF.

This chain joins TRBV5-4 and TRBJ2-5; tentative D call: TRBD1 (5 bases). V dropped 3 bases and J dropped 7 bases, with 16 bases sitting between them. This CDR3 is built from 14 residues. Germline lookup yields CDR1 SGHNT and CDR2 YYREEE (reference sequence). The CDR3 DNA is TGTGCCAGCAGCTCCCAGGACAATCCCGGGACCCAGTACTTC. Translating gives CASSSQDNPGTQYF.